The 15 T cell receptor beta chains given below trace back to one sample, sequenced in a study of blood T cells in healthy people across ages. Primers used in a second PCR of roughly 6 to 11 cycles were a sample-barcoded 5' primer and a J-beta primer mix. TCRdb itself ran the 5' RACE reads through MiXCR, one entry per CDR3 protein. The table lists some 1.5 million distinct CDR3 sequences, roughly 43% of them singletons. Sequencing was carried out using blood. The receptors stem from a woman aged 18-29 years in good health.

The chain links TRBV11-1 to TRBJ2-1, with D possibly TRBD2 on 6 matching bases. The CDR3 contains 17 residues. V dropped 1 base and J dropped 2 bases, with 15 bases sitting between them. In germline, CDR1 is SGHAT, CDR2 FQDESV (reference sequence). The CDR3 protein is CASSLVGFSGAYNEQFF. The CDR3 coding sequence is TGTGCCAGCAGCTTAGTGGGGTTTAGCGGTGCCTACAATGAGCAGTTCTTC. Variable domain in full (rest from reference TRBV11-1 and TRBJ2-1): EAEVAQSPRYKITEKSQAVAFWCDPISGHATLYWYRQILGQGPELLVQFQDESVVDDSQLPKDRFSAERLKGVDSTLKIQPAELGDSAMYLCASSLVGFSGAYNEQFFGPGTRLTVL.

V is TRBV3-1 and J is TRBJ2-3, with a weak D call TRBD2 (6 bases). CDR3 length: 15 amino acids. Germline V gene data show CDR1 as LGHDT and CDR2 as YNNKEL (reference sequence). Trimming took 1 base from V and 4 from J, leaving 12 bases between them. CDR3: CASSQGGSSADTQYF. CDR3 sequence (DNA): TGTGCCAGCAGCCAAGGAGGTTCTAGCGCAGATACGCAGTATTTT.

Here the CDR3 reads CASSKGAYSNQPQHF. In DNA form, the CDR3 reads TGTGCCAGCAGTAAAGGGGCTTATAGCAATCAGCCCCAGCATTTT. The rearrangement joins TRBV13 to TRBJ1-5; possibly TRBD1 for D (5 bases). Trimming stripped 6 bases from V and 0 bases from J, with 12 bases between. Germline V CDR1 and CDR2: PRHDT, FYEKMQ (reference sequence). The CDR3 consists of 15 residues. The complete variable domain, with remaining parts taken from reference TRBV13 and TRBJ1-5, reads AAGVIQSPRHLIKEKRETATLKCYPIPRHDTVYWYQQGPGQDPQFLISFYEKMQSDKGSIPDRFSAQQFSDYHSELNMSSLELGDSALYFCASSKGAYSNQPQHFGDGTRLSIL.

The table lists this clonotype with a few counts. The chain has TRBV20-1 and TRBJ1-1, with a possible D match to TRBD1 (5 bases). The V and J ends lost 3 bases and 9 bases respectively, with 17 bases between them. Germline CDR1 DFQATT, CDR2 SNEGSKA (reference sequence). The CDR3 contains 13 residues. The CDR3 is CSAREGNGRKAFF. The CDR3 region has the DNA TGCAGTGCTAGGGAGGGGAACGGGAGAAAAGCTTTCTTT.

The chain carries TRBV7-2 and TRBJ2-7; D call uncertain. The CDR3 sequence is 14 residues long. V lost 1 base and J lost 2, with 9 bases in between. From germline, CDR1 is SGHTA and CDR2 FQGNSA. The CDR3 sequence: CASSLVPSTYEQYF. Here the CDR3 DNA reads TGTGCCAGCAGCTTAGTTCCCAGCACCTACGAGCAGTACTTC.

The table lists this clonotype with a few counts. Written as DNA, the CDR3 is TGCGCCAGCAGCCCCCGGACAGCTGCAGATACGCAGTATTTT. Translating gives CASSPRTAADTQYF. This chain uses TRBV4-3 with TRBJ2-3; a possible D gene is TRBD1 (6 bases). Germline V lookup: CDR1 LGHNA, CDR2 YSLEER. The V end lost 4 bases, the J end lost 4 bases, and 12 bases lay between the germline ends. This CDR3 comprises 14 residues.

V gene TRBV20-1 combines with J gene TRBJ2-7, with TRBD1 identical over 7 bases. The junction had 12 bases not matched to a gene; V was cut back by 6 bases and J by 10 bases. This CDR3 region has 12 residues. CDR1 and CDR2 (germline): DFQATT, SNEGSKA (reference sequence). The CDR3 DNA sequence: TGCAGTGCCCCGGGACAGACAAGTACCCAGTACTTC. The encoded protein is CSAPGQTSTQYF.

The rearrangement uses TRBV20-1 and TRBJ2-7; D not resolved. CDR1 DFQATT and CDR2 SNEGSKA come from the germline V gene (reference sequence). The V end was cut by 4 bases, the J end by 3 bases, with 13 bases between. There are 13 residues in the CDR3. CDR3 sequence (DNA): TGCAGTGCTAACTGGATGTCTGTCTACGAGCAGTACTTC. Its translation is CSANWMSVYEQYF.

The chain couples TRBV20-1 to TRBJ2-3; 10 positions agree with TRBD2. Germline trimming cut 0 bases from V and 6 bases from J; bases unmatched to any gene: 12. The CDR3 has 17 amino acids. Germline V gene data show CDR1 as DFQATT and CDR2 as SNEGSKA (reference sequence). The CDR3 DNA follows: TGCAGTGCTAGAGATCTGAAAGCGGGGGGGCCATGGGATACGCAGTATTTT. Amino acid sequence: CSARDLKAGGPWDTQYF.

The chain recombines TRBV15 with TRBJ1-2; 7 positions agree with TRBD1. Looked up from germline, CDR1 is LNHNV and CDR2 is YYDKDF (reference sequence). Trimming at V came to 0 bases and at J to 6 bases, leaving 4 bases not matched to a gene. CDR3 length: 14 residues. The CDR3 spells CATSRDSRGDGYTF. CDR3 nucleotides: TGTGCCACCAGCAGAGATAGCAGGGGGGATGGCTACACCTTC.

The chain combines TRBV7-2 with TRBJ2-7; D perhaps matches TRBD1 (5 bases). Looked up from germline, CDR1 is SGHTA and CDR2 is FQGNSA. V lost 1 base and J lost 3, with 13 bases in between. This CDR3 spans 15 amino acids. In nucleotides, the CDR3 is TGTGCCAGCAGCTTAGGGCCAAGGACAAACTACGAGCAGTACTTC. Protein sequence: CASSLGPRTNYEQYF.

This chain links TRBV5-6 with TRBJ2-7; 7 positions match TRBD1. Germline V CDR1 and CDR2: SGHDT, YYEEEE. J lost 3 bases, V lost 3 bases, and 6 bases had no gene match. The CDR3 spans 14 residues. The CDR3 bases are TGTGCCAGCAGCTCCGGCGACAGGGACTACGAGCAGTACTTC. It specifies CASSSGDRDYEQYF.

This clonotype occurred a few times. CDR3 sequence: CASSSYGSGANVLTF. Here the CDR3 DNA reads TGTGCCAGCAGTTCCTACGGGTCTGGGGCCAACGTCCTGACTTTC. The chain employs TRBV6-5 and TRBJ2-6; the D is unclear. Germline V gene data show CDR1 as MNHEY and CDR2 as SVGAGI. CDR3 length: 15 amino acids. The V and J ends lost 4 bases and 1 base respectively, with 8 bases between them.

This clonotype was counted ten times or more. The rearrangement joins TRBV5-6 to TRBJ2-7, with D possibly TRBD1 on 6 matching bases. Trimming took off 3 bases at V and 0 bases at J, with 13 bases between the two ends. Germline CDR1 is SGHDT and CDR2 is YYEEEE. The CDR3 length is 15 residues. The chain's CDR3 is CASSSLTGYSYEQYF. CDR3 bases: TGTGCCAGCAGCTCGCTAACAGGGTACTCCTACGAGCAGTACTTC.

This rearrangement joins TRBV20-1 to TRBJ2-1; D might be TRBD1 or TRBD2, each matching 5 bases. Germline CDR1 reads DFQATT; CDR2 reads SNEGSKA (reference sequence). Trimming removed 6 bases from V and 6 bases from J, with 15 bases in between. The CDR3 sequence is 13 residues long. CDR3 loop: CSASRDPFNEQFF. The DNA of the CDR3 is TGCAGTGCCTCCCGGGACCCTTTCAATGAGCAGTTCTTC.